The 14 T cell receptor beta chains given below trace back to one sample, sequenced in a study of blood T cell repertoires in COVID-19. The protocol was immunoSEQ multiplex PCR, while the TCRdb copy is restricted to in-frame clones and leaves out a portion. This sample carries fewer than 150,000 clones, 80% to 85% of them seen once, and the ten largest clones take roughly 18%. Sequencing input: PBMCs or T cells enriched from blood (not recorded which). These receptors all stem from a man aged 30 to 39 who had recovered from COVID-19.

V and J are TRBV5-6 and TRBJ2-3; 7 nucleotides agree with TRBD1. Germline lookup yields CDR1 SGHDT and CDR2 YYEEEE. CDR3 length equals 13 residues. Trimming removed 4 bases from V and 5 bases from J; junction bases left unmatched: 4. CDR3 nucleotide sequence: TGTGCCAGCAGCGAGGGGGCGGAAGATACGCAGTATTTT. It translates to CASSEGAEDTQYF.

This chain connects TRBV5-1 to TRBJ2-3; D unresolved. Trimming cost V 4 bases and J 0 bases, with 9 bases left between them. Germline-derived CDR1 and CDR2 are SGHRS and YFSETQ. CDR3 length: 14 amino acids. The CDR3 DNA reads TGCGCCAGCAGCCCCCAAGCTAGCACAGATACGCAGTATTTT. It translates to CASSPQASTDTQYF. The entire variable domain, with the rest obtained from reference TRBV5-1 and TRBJ2-3, is as follows: KAGVTQTPRYLIKTRGQQVTLSCSPISGHRSVSWYQQTPGQGLQFLFEYFSETQRNKGNFPGRFSGRQFSNSRSEMNVSTLELGDSALYLCASSPQASTDTQYFGPGTRLTVL.

This clone was observed a few times. The genes are TRBV11-2 and TRBJ1-5; no clear D. V shed 2 bases and J shed 4 bases, with 6 bases lying between them. From germline, CDR1 is SGHAT and CDR2 FQNNGV. The CDR3 runs to 13 residues. CDR3 bases: TGTGCCAGCAGCTTATTCGTGAATCAGCCCCAGCATTTT. Encoded protein: CASSLFVNQPQHF.

The V and J genes are TRBV12-3 or TRBV12-4 and TRBJ1-2; D is unresolved. The CDR3 length is 11 residues. CDR3 loop: CASGGFQGYTF. In DNA form, the CDR3 reads TGTGCTTCAGGAGGGTTTCAGGGCTACACCTTC.

The chain couples TRBV5-1 to TRBJ2-3; TRBD1 aligns across 11 bases. CDR1 is SGHRS, CDR2 YFSETQ, per germline. V shed 4 bases, J shed 1 base, and the junction held 2 bases outside the gene matches. The CDR3 consists of 15 residues. In nucleotides, the CDR3 is TGCGCCAGCAGCAGGACAGGGGGCGGCACAGATACGCAGTATTTT. Translating gives CASSRTGGGTDTQYF.

The genes are TRBV28 and TRBJ1-6; D ambiguous. The CDR3 extends over 13 amino acids. Germline-derived CDR1 and CDR2 are MDHEN and SYDVKM. V lost 6 bases and J 7 bases, leaving 10 bases between the germline ends. This CDR3 is CASSQDGNSPLHF. In DNA, the CDR3 is TGTGCCAGCAGCCAAGATGGCAATTCACCCCTCCACTTT. Full variable domain (missing parts from reference TRBV28 and TRBJ1-6): DVKVTQSSRYLVKRTGEKVFLECVQDMDHENMFWYRQDPGLGLRLIYFSYDVKMKEKGDIPEGYSVSREKKERFSLILESASTNQTSMYLCASSQDGNSPLHFGNGTRLTVT.

This chain uses TRBV28 with TRBJ1-5; perhaps TRBD1 as D (5 bases). V was shortened by 4 bases and J by 4 bases, with 17 bases between the two germline ends. This CDR3 contains 16 residues. Germline CDR1 and CDR2: MDHEN and SYDVKM. The CDR3 DNA is TGTGCCAGCAGTTCCACGATTTCGGGGGTAAATCAGCCCCAGCATTTT. This codes for CASSSTISGVNQPQHF. The full variable domain, its missing parts supplied by reference TRBV28 and TRBJ1-5, is DVKVTQSSRYLVKRTGEKVFLECVQDMDHENMFWYRQDPGLGLRLIYFSYDVKMKEKGDIPEGYSVSREKKERFSLILESASTNQTSMYLCASSSTISGVNQPQHFGDGTRLSIL.

The chain uses TRBV14 and TRBJ1-1, with a possible D match to TRBD1 (5 bases). Germline V lookup: CDR1 SGHDN, CDR2 FVKESK. The CDR3 consists of 13 residues. Trimming pared 1 base from V and 5 bases from J, leaving 8 bases between. CDR3 residues: CASSQGKGTEAFF. Written as DNA, the CDR3 is TGTGCCAGCAGCCAAGGGAAGGGGACTGAAGCTTTCTTT.

The chain uses TRBV5-6 and TRBJ1-5; D perhaps matches TRBD1 (5 bases). Trimming shortened V by 5 bases and J by 3 bases, and 15 bases separated the two germline ends. The length of the CDR3 is 15 residues. Germline V gene lookup returns CDR1 SGHDT and CDR2 YYEEEE. CDR3 nucleotides: TGTGCCAGCAGAGATAGCGGGGCTCACAATCAGCCCCAGCATTTT. It is translated as CASRDSGAHNQPQHF.

The chain joins TRBV19 to TRBJ1-2, with TRBD1 matching 9 bases. CDR3 length equals 11 residues. Germline values: CDR1 LNHDA, CDR2 SQIVND (reference sequence). V gave up 8 bases and J gave up 6 bases; unmatched junction bases: 1. CDR3 sequence (DNA): TGTGCCAGTGGACAGGGGCATGGCTACACCTTC. Amino acids: CASGQGHGYTF.

The J gene is TRBJ1-5, the V gene TRBV2; D uncertain. CDR3 length: 15 amino acids. Germline CDR1 and CDR2: SNHLY and FYNNEI. Trimming stripped 2 bases from V and 0 bases from J, with 8 bases between. The CDR3 nucleotides are TGTGCCAGCAGTGAACGACTAAATAGCAATCAGCCCCAGCATTTT. Protein: CASSERLNSNQPQHF.

Turning to this clone: The same CDR3 is also encoded by other DNA sequences in this sample. This chain uses TRBV27 with TRBJ1-1; D gene uncertain. The CDR3 runs 14 residues. CDR1 and CDR2 (germline): MNHEY, SMNVEV (reference sequence). The V end lost 2 bases, the J end lost 1 base, and 8 bases lay between the germline ends. In nucleotides, the CDR3 is TGTGCCAGCAGTTTAGCGCGCGCGAACACTGAAGCTTTCTTT. It yields the protein CASSLARANTEAFF.

J is TRBJ2-1 and V is TRBV19, with 8 positions matching TRBD1. The CDR3 consists of 15 residues. Per germline, CDR1 LNHDA and CDR2 SQIVND (reference sequence). V lost 5 bases, J lost 3 bases, and 6 bases stayed unmatched. The CDR3 loop is CASSERQGYYNEQFF. CDR3 in DNA: TGTGCCAGTAGTGAACGACAGGGGTACTACAATGAGCAGTTCTTC.

The chain has TRBV19 and TRBJ2-1; 10 bases map to TRBD2. This CDR3 is built from 15 residues. Germline V gene sequence: CDR1 LNHDA, CDR2 SQIVND (reference sequence). Losses at the gene ends were 7 bases for V and 8 bases for J; bases not matched to a gene: 11. The CDR3 protein is CASTTSGRIHYEQFF. The CDR3 DNA is TGTGCCAGTACGACTAGCGGGCGTATTCACTATGAGCAGTTCTTC.